Here is one T cell receptor (beta chain) with its context. The same CDR3 is also encoded by other DNA sequences in this sample. The data were obtained in a study of cytotoxic CD8 clonotypes in ibrutinib-treated CLL. TCR beta library input comprised approximately 2 micrograms of genomic DNA from cryopreserved PBMCs. Using immunoSEQ multiplex PCR, the repertoire was profiled, and TCRdb retains in-frame clones only, with some absent. This sample carries approximately 100,000 clones, around four fifths of them seen once, and the ten largest clones take about 29%. V dropped 4 bases and J dropped 4; count of bases not matched to a gene: 6. This CDR3 is 16 amino acids long. Looked up from germline, CDR1 is SGHNT and CDR2 is YYREEE (reference sequence).

V is TRBV5-4 and J is TRBJ2-6; 9 nucleotides line up with TRBD2. This sequence originates from a human donor with chronic lymphocytic leukemia. Sample: PBMCs, taken after 12 months of ibrutinib treatment. The CDR3 loop reads CASSPGTSSGANVLTF. CDR3 nucleotide sequence: TGTGCCAGCAGCCCCGGGACTAGCTCCGGGGCCAACGTCCTGACTTTC. Full variable domain (outside the CDR3, taken from reference TRBV5-4 and TRBJ2-6): ETGVTQSPTHLIKTRGQQVTLRCSSQSGHNTVSWYQQALGQGPQFIFQYYREEENGRGNFPPRFSGLQFPNYSSELNVNALELDDSALYLCASSPGTSSGANVLTFGAGSRLTVL.